This T cell receptor (beta chain) was documented in a study of cytomegalovirus exposure and HLA in healthy donors. This clone was observed a single time. What it recognizes is unknown. Whole-study results and caveats: One later analysis, an examination of the 100 to 150 validation repertoires, found that first-cohort TCR clusters tended to co-occur in them.

The CDR3 is 14 amino acids. Germline V lookup: CDR1 SGHRS, CDR2 YFSETQ. V shed 4 bases, J shed 7 bases, and the junction held 6 bases outside the gene matches. Repertoires were generated with immunoSEQ multiplex PCR, while TCRdb's copy carries only in-frame clones and drops some. In the table there are about 160,000 clones, roughly 96% of which are singletons. The validation cohort, a group of 120 subjects, included the donors and was separate from the roughly 670-subject first cohort. V gene TRBV5-1 combines with J gene TRBJ2-2; 8 nucleotides align to TRBD1. Sequenced input: PBMCs. This receptor was taken from a woman aged 18-30 years in good health and CMV-seronegative. The CDR3 bases are TGCGCCAGCAGCCGGGACAGGACCAGCGGGGAGCTGTTTTTT. Protein: CASSRDRTSGELFF.